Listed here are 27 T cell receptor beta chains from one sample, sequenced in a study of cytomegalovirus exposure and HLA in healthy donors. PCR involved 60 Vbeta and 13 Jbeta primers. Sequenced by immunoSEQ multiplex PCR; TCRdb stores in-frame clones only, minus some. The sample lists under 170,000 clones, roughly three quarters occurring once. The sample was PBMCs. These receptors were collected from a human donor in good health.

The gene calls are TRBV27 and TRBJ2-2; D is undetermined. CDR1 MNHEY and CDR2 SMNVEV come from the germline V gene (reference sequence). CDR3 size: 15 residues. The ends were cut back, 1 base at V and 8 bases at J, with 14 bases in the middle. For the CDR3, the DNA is TGTGCCAGCAGTTTATTAGTATCTGGCGGTGGGGAGCTGTTTTTT. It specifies CASSLLVSGGGELFF.

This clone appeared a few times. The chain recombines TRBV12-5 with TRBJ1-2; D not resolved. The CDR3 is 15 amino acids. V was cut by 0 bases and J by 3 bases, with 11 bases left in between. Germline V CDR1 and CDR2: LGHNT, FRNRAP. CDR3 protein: CASGLVPGDYYGYTF. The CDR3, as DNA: TGTGCTAGTGGTTTGGTACCGGGTGACTACTATGGCTACACCTTC.

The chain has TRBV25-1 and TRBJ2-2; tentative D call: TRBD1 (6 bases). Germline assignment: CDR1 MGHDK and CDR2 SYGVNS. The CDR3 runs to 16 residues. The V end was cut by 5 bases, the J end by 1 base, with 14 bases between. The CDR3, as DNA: TGTGCCAGCAGTTCTGGGACGGGACAGAACACCGGGGAGCTGTTTTTT. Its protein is CASSSGTGQNTGELFF.

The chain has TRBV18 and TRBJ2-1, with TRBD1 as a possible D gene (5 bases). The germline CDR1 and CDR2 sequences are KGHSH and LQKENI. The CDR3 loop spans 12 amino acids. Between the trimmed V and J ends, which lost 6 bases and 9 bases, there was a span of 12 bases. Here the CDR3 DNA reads TGTGCCAGCTCGCCAGGGTCAGGTGAGCAGTTCTTC. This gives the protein CASSPGSGEQFF.

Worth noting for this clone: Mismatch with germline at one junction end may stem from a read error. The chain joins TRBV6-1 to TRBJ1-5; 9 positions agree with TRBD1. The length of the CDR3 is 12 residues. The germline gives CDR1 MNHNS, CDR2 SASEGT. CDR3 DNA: TGTTCCAGCGGACAGGGGAATCAGCCCCAGCATTTT. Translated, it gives CSSGQGNQPQHF.

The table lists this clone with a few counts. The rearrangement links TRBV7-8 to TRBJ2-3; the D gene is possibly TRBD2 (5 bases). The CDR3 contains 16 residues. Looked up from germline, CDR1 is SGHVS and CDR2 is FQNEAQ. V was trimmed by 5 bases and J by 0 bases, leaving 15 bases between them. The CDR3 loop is CASSTRPRASTDTQYF. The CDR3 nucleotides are TGTGCCAGCAGCACCCGACCGAGGGCTAGCACAGATACGCAGTATTTT.

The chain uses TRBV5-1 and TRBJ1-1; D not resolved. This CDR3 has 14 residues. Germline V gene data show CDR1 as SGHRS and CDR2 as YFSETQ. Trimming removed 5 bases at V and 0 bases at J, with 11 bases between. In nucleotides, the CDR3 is TGCGCCAGCAGGGCAGACATAATGAACACTGAAGCTTTCTTT. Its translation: CASRADIMNTEAFF.

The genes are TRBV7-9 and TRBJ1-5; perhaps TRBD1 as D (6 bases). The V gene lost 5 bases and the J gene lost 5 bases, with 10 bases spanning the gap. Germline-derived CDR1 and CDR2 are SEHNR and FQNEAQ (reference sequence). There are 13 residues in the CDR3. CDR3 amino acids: CASSESGDQPQHF. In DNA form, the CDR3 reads TGTGCCAGCAGCGAGTCAGGGGATCAGCCCCAGCATTTT.

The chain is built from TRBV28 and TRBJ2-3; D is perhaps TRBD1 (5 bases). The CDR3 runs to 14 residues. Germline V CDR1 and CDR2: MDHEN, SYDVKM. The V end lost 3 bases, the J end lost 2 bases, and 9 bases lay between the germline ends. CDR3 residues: CASSFPGNTDTQYF. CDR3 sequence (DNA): TGTGCCAGCAGTTTTCCAGGGAACACAGATACGCAGTATTTT.

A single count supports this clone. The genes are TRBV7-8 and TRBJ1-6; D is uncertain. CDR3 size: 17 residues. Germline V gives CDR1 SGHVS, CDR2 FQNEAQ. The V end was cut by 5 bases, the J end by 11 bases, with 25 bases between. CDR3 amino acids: CASSPASTVEWIPPLHF. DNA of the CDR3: TGTGCCAGCAGCCCAGCGTCGACTGTTGAGTGGATCCCACCCCTCCACTTT.

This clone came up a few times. The CDR3 is CASSENTPGGRNSPLHF. The CDR3 region has the DNA TGCGCCAGCAGCGAAAACACTCCGGGGGGAAGAAATTCACCCCTCCACTTT. V gene TRBV5-1 combines with J gene TRBJ1-6; D possibly corresponds to TRBD1 (5 bases). This CDR3 region has 17 residues. Germline CDR1 is SGHRS and CDR2 is YFSETQ. V gave up 4 bases and J gave up 7 bases, with 21 bases separating them.

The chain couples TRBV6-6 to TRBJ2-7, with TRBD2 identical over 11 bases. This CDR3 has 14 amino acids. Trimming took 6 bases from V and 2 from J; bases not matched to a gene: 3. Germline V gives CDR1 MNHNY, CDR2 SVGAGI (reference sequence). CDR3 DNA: TGTGCCAGCAGCCCTAGCGGGGGGACCTACGAGCAGTACTTC. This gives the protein CASSPSGGTYEQYF.

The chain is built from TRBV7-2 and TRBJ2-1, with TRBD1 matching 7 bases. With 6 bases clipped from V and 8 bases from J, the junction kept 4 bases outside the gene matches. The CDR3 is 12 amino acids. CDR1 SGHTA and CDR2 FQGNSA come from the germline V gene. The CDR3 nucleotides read TGTGCCAGCAGAGGGGGCTCGTATGAGCAGTTCTTC. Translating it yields CASRGGSYEQFF.

This CDR3 reads CASSQAAPPNSPLHF. In DNA, the CDR3 is TGTGCCAGCAGCCAGGCGGCCCCCCCTAATTCACCCCTCCACTTT. V and J are TRBV4-2 and TRBJ1-6; the D is unclear. Per germline, CDR1 LGHNA and CDR2 YNFKEQ. The CDR3 is made up of 15 amino acids. Deletions cut 3 bases from V and 6 bases from J, with 12 bases between.

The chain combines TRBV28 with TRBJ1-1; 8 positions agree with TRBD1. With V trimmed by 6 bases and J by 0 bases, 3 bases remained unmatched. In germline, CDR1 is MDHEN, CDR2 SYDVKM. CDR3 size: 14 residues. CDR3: CASSYRGMNTEAFF. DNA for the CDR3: TGTGCCAGCAGCTACAGGGGGATGAACACTGAAGCTTTCTTT.

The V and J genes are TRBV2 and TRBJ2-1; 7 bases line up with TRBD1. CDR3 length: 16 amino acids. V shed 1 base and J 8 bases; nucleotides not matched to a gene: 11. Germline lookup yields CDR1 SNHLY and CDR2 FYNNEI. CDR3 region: CASSEGSGTASDEQFF. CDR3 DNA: TGTGCCAGCAGTGAAGGGTCCGGGACAGCCTCCGATGAGCAGTTCTTC.

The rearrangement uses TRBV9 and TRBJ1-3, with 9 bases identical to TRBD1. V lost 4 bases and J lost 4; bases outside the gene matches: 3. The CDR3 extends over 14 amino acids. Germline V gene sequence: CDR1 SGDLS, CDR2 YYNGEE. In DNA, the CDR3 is TGTGCCAGCAGCCAGGGACAGGGAGGAAACACCATATATTTT. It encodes CASSQGQGGNTIYF.

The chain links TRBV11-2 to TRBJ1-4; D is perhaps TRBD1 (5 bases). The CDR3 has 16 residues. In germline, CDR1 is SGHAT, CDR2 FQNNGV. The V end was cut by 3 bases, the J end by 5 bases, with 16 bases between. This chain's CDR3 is CASSFLTGPRNEKLFF. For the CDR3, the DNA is TGTGCCAGCAGCTTTTTAACAGGTCCCCGAAATGAAAAACTGTTTTTT.

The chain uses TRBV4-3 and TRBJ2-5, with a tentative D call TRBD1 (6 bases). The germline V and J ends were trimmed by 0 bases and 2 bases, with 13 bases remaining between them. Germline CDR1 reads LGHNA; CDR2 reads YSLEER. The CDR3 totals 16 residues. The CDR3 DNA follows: TGCGCCAGCAGCCAAGATTCAGAGACAGGACAAGAGACCCAGTACTTC. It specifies CASSQDSETGQETQYF.

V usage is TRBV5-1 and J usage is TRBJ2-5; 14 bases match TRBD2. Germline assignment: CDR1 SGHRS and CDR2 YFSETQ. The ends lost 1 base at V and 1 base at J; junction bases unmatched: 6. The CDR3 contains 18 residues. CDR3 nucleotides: TGCGCCAGCAGCTTGAGGGGGACTAGCGGGGGCCTCCAAGAGACCCAGTACTTC. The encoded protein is CASSLRGTSGGLQETQYF.

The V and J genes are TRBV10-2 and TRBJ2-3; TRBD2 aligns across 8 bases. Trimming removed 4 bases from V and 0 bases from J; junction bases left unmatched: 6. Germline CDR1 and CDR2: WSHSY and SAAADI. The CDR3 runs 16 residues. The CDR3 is CASSGAGGVSTDTQYF. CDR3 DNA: TGCGCCAGCAGTGGGGCCGGGGGGGTTAGCACAGATACGCAGTATTTT.

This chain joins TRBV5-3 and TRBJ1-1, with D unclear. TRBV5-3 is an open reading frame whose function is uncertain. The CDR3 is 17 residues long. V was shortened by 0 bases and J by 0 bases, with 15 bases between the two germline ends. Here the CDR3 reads CARSLVWRTGMNTEAFF. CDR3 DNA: TGTGCCAGAAGCTTGGTTTGGAGGACGGGTATGAACACTGAAGCTTTCTTT.

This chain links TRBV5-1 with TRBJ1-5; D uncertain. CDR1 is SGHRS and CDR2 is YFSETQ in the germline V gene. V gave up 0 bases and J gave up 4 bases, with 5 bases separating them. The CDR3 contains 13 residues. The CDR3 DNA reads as TGCGCCAGCAGCTTGGACAGAAATCAGCCCCAGCATTTT. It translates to CASSLDRNQPQHF.

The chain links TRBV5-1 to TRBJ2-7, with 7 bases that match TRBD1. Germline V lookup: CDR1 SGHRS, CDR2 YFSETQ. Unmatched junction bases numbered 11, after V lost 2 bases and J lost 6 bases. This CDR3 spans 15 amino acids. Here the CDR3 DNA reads TGCGCCAGCAGCTTTTCGACAGGGAGAGAGAGCGAGCAGTACTTC. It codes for CASSFSTGRESEQYF. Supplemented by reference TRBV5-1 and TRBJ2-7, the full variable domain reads KAGVTQTPRYLIKTRGQQVTLSCSPISGHRSVSWYQQTPGQGLQFLFEYFSETQRNKGNFPGRFSGRQFSNSRSEMNVSTLELGDSALYLCASSFSTGRESEQYFGPGTRLTVT.

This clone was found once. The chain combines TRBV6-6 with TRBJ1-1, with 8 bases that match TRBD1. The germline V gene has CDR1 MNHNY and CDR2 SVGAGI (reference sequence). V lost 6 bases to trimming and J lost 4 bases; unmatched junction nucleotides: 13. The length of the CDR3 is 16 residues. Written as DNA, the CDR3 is TGTGCCAGCAGCCCCACTTCTTCTACAGGGGGCACTGAAGCTTTCTTT. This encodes CASSPTSSTGGTEAFF.

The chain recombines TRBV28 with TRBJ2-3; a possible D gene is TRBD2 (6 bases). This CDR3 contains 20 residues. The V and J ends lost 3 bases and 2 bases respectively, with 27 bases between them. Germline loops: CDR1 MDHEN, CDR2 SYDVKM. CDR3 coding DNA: TGTGCCAGCAGTTTCGGGGGTTTTTGGCGGGAATCGGGTTTCACAGATACGCAGTATTTT. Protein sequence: CASSFGGFWRESGFTDTQYF.

CDR3 sequence: CASSLEATTYGYTF. For the CDR3, the DNA is TGTGCCAGCAGCCTCGAAGCAACCACCTATGGCTACACCTTC. V is TRBV28 and J is TRBJ1-2; D gene unclear. Trimming removed 6 bases at V and 4 bases at J, with 15 bases between. CDR3 size: 14 residues. Germline CDR1 MDHEN, CDR2 SYDVKM.